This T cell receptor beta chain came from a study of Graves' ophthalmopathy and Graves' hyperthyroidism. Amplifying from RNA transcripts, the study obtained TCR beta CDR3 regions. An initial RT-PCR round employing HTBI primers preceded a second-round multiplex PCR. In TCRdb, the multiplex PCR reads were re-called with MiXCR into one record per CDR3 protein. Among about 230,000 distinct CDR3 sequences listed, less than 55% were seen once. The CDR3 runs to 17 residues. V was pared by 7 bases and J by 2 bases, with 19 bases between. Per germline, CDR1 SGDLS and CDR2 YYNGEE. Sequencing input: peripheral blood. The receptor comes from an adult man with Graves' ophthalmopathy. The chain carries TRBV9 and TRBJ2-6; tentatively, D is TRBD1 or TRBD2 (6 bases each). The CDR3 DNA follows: TGTGCCAGCGATACAGGGAGGACGGGAACTGGGGCCAACGTCCTGACTTTC. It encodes CASDTGRTGTGANVLTF.